The 17 T cell receptor beta chains below all came from one sample that was sequenced in a study of T-cell memory formation after mild COVID-19. TCRdb re-called the 5' RACE reads with MiXCR, one entry per CDR3 protein. This sample carries about 500,000 distinct CDR3 sequences, roughly 21% of them seen once, and the ten largest clones take approximately 13%. The sequenced material came from PBMCs or a T cell subset sorted from them (not recorded which). The receptors were sampled from an adult woman who had mild COVID-19 (a few samples of this study predate the infection). Cell type and time point are not known.

This clonotype was seen ten or more times. V and J are TRBV25-1 and TRBJ1-5; the D is unclear. This CDR3 has 17 amino acids. CDR1 MGHDK and CDR2 SYGVNS come from the germline V gene. V lost 4 bases to trimming and J lost 0 bases, with 16 bases between them. DNA of the CDR3: TGTGCCAGCAGTGCCGGTGCAGAGAACCATAGCAATCAGCCCCAGCATTTT. This translates into CASSAGAENHSNQPQHF.

This clonotype was detected a few times. This rearrangement joins TRBV5-1 to TRBJ2-7; D may be TRBD2 (6 bases). Per germline, CDR1 SGHRS and CDR2 YFSETQ. Trimming took off 0 bases at V and 0 bases at J, with 10 bases between the two ends. The CDR3 contains 15 residues. CDR3 amino acids: CASSLATGVSYEQYF. For the CDR3, the DNA is TGCGCCAGCAGCTTGGCTACGGGGGTCTCCTACGAGCAGTACTTC.

This clonotype showed up just a few times. The CDR3, as DNA: TGTGCCAGCAGTACTAGCGGGGGGAGCACAGATACGCAGTATTTT. It codes for CASSTSGGSTDTQYF. V is TRBV2 and J is TRBJ2-3, with TRBD2 matching over 12 bases. V lost 5 bases to trimming and J lost 0 bases; unmatched junction nucleotides: 0. The germline CDR1 and CDR2 sequences are SNHLY and FYNNEI. This CDR3 has 15 residues.

J is TRBJ1-1 and V is TRBV4-3, with a weak D call TRBD1 (6 bases). The CDR3 has 15 residues. CDR1 and CDR2 (germline): LGHNA, YSLEER. Trimming took 3 bases from V and 4 from J, leaving 15 bases between them. CDR3 bases: TGCGCCAGCAGCCAGAGTAGGGCAGGGGCCACTGAAGCTTTCTTT. It specifies CASSQSRAGATEAFF.

The rearrangement uses TRBV18 and TRBJ2-7; 10 bases line up with TRBD2. Germline CDR1 and CDR2: KGHSH and LQKENI. CDR3 length equals 13 residues. J gave up 13 bases and V 2 bases, and 8 bases lay outside the gene matches. The CDR3 DNA reads TGTGCCAGCTCACCAAAGACTAGCGGGCGTTCTTACTTC. Its translation is CASSPKTSGRSYF. The entire variable domain, with the rest obtained from reference TRBV18 and TRBJ2-7, is as follows: NAGVMQNPRHLVRRRGQEARLRCSPMKGHSHVYWYRQLPEEGLKFMVYLQKENIIDESGMPKERFSAEFPKEGPSILRIQQVVRGDSAAYFCASSPKTSGRSYFGPGTRLTVT.

This clonotype was counted a few times. The chain recombines TRBV11-2 with TRBJ2-3, with a tentative D call TRBD1 (6 bases). The germline gives CDR1 SGHAT, CDR2 FQNNGV. The germline V and J ends were trimmed by 0 bases and 1 base, with 20 bases remaining between them. CDR3 length equals 19 residues. CDR3 amino acids: CASSLDRILWGLGTDTQYF. The CDR3 region has the DNA TGTGCCAGCAGCTTAGATAGGATATTGTGGGGGCTCGGCACAGATACGCAGTATTTT.

This clonotype was seen a few times. The chain is built from TRBV4-2 and TRBJ1-1, with no clear D. The CDR3 totals 14 residues. Germline V gives CDR1 LGHNA, CDR2 YNFKEQ. V was shortened by 1 base and J by 6 bases, with 12 bases between the two germline ends. The CDR3 is CASSQADGEPEAFF. The DNA of the CDR3 is TGTGCCAGCAGCCAAGCGGACGGGGAGCCTGAAGCTTTCTTT.

The chain recombines TRBV4-1 with TRBJ2-7, with 7 bases aligning to TRBD1. The V gene end was trimmed by 3 bases and the J gene end by 4 bases; junction bases not matched to a gene: 15. This CDR3 region has 17 residues. CDR1 and CDR2 from the germline V gene are MGHRA and YSYEKL. DNA of the CDR3: TGCGCCAGCAGCCAGAGGACAGGTAGTTTAGTTGTGTACGAGCAGTACTTC. It yields the protein CASSQRTGSLVVYEQYF.

This clonotype was observed a few times. The J gene is TRBJ1-2, the V gene TRBV5-1; no reliable D call. CDR1 SGHRS and CDR2 YFSETQ come from the germline V gene. This CDR3 has 14 amino acids. Trimming stripped 0 bases from V and 0 bases from J, with 6 bases between. The CDR3 DNA reads as TGCGCCAGCAGCTTGGGCTTCCCTAACTATGGCTACACCTTC. This codes for CASSLGFPNYGYTF.

This clonotype was counted between two and nine times. The CDR3 bases are TGTGCCGGTTGGGGCCCTCGCACAGATACGCAGTATTTT. Amino acid sequence: CAGWGPRTDTQYF. The chain couples TRBV2 to TRBJ2-3, with D possibly matching TRBD1 (5 bases). Trimming pared 11 bases from V and 1 base from J, leaving 13 bases between. Per germline, CDR1 SNHLY and CDR2 FYNNEI. This CDR3 is 13 amino acids long.

This clonotype was counted once. This chain connects TRBV6-1 to TRBJ2-3; 9 bases line up with TRBD1. The length of the CDR3 is 16 residues. CDR1 is MNHNS, CDR2 SASEGT, per germline. The J segment lost 4 bases and the V segment lost 6 bases, leaving 11 bases of the junction unmatched. The CDR3: CASRKRGTGWADTQYF. The CDR3 DNA reads as TGTGCCAGCAGGAAAAGGGGGACAGGGTGGGCAGATACGCAGTATTTT.

V is TRBV3-1 and J is TRBJ1-1; no clear D. The CDR3 spans 13 residues. From germline, CDR1 is LGHDT and CDR2 YNNKEL (reference sequence). The V gene lost 2 bases and the J gene lost 5 bases, with 9 bases spanning the gap. The CDR3 DNA reads as TGTGCCAGCAGCCAATTGGTCCGGACTGAAGCTTTCTTT. Protein: CASSQLVRTEAFF.

The CDR3 nucleotides are TGTGCCAGCAGTGAAGCCACCCATTACAATGAGCAGTTCTTC. Its translation: CASSEATHYNEQFF. The V call is TRBV6-1, the J call TRBJ2-1, with D uncertain. CDR3 length equals 14 residues. Trimming cost V 0 bases and J 4 bases, with 7 bases left between them. Germline CDR1 MNHNS, CDR2 SASEGT.

This clonotype occurred a few times. The V call is TRBV5-1, the J call TRBJ1-2; possible D gene TRBD1, 6 bases. The CDR3 length is 14 residues. Trimming took off 0 bases at V and 6 bases at J, with 12 bases between the two ends. Per the germline V gene, CDR1 is SGHRS and CDR2 is YFSETQ. CDR3 DNA sequence: TGCGCCAGCAGCTTGGTACAGGGCGCGAATGGCTACACCTTC. This sequence encodes CASSLVQGANGYTF.

This clonotype was counted between two and nine times. The chain recombines TRBV30 with TRBJ2-4; 8 bases agree with TRBD2. There are 15 residues in the CDR3. V dropped 3 bases and J dropped 8; count of bases not matched to a gene: 12. Per the germline V gene, CDR1 is GTSNPN and CDR2 is SVGIG (reference sequence). CDR3 in amino acids: CAWRPELAVEDIQYF. Written as DNA, the CDR3 is TGTGCCTGGAGACCAGAACTAGCGGTTGAAGACATTCAGTACTTC.

This clonotype was counted at least ten times. The chain couples TRBV3-1 to TRBJ1-2, with 8 nucleotides matching TRBD1. V trimming: 5 bases; J trimming: 3 bases; junction bases outside the gene matches: 8. The CDR3 is 15 residues long. CDR1 LGHDT and CDR2 YNNKEL come from the germline V gene (reference sequence). This CDR3 reads CASSGQNRGDYGYTF. DNA of the CDR3: TGTGCCAGCAGCGGACAGAACAGGGGGGACTATGGCTACACCTTC.

Many counts were recorded for this clonotype. The J gene is TRBJ2-5, the V gene TRBV20-1; 12 bases fit TRBD2. The J segment lost 0 bases and the V segment lost 3 bases, leaving 5 bases of the junction unmatched. Germline loops: CDR1 DFQATT, CDR2 SNEGSKA (reference sequence). The CDR3 contains 16 residues. CDR3 amino acids: CSASSLAGGYQETQYF. The CDR3 DNA reads TGCAGTGCTAGTTCCCTAGCGGGGGGGTACCAAGAGACCCAGTACTTC.